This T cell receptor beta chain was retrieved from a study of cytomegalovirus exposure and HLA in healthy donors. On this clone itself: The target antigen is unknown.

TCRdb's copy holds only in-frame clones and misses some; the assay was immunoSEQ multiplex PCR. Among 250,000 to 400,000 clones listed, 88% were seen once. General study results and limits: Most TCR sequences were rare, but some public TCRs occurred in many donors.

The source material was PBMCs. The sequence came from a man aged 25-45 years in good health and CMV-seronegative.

CDR3 residues: CASSLSRGAGDTQYF. CDR3 sequence (DNA): TGTGCCAGCAGTTTATCACGGGGGGCCGGGGATACGCAGTATTTT. V usage is TRBV27 and J usage is TRBJ2-3, with D possibly being TRBD2 (7 bases). This CDR3 spans 15 amino acids. Germline V lookup: CDR1 MNHEY, CDR2 SMNVEV (reference sequence). V dropped 0 bases and J dropped 6 bases, with 13 bases sitting between them.